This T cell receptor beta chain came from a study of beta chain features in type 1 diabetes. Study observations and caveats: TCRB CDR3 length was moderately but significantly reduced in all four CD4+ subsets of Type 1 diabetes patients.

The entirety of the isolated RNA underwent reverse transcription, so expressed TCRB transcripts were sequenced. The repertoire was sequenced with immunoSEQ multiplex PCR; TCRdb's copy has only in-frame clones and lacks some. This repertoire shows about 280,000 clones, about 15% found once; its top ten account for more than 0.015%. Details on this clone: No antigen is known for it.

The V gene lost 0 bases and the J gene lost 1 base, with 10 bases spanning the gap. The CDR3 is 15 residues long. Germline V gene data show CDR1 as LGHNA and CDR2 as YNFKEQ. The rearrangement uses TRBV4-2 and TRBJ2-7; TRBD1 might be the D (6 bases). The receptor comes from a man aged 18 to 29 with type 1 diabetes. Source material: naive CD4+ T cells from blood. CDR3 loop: CASSQDGTISYEQYF. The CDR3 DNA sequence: TGTGCCAGCAGCCAAGACGGGACAATTTCCTACGAGCAGTACTTC.